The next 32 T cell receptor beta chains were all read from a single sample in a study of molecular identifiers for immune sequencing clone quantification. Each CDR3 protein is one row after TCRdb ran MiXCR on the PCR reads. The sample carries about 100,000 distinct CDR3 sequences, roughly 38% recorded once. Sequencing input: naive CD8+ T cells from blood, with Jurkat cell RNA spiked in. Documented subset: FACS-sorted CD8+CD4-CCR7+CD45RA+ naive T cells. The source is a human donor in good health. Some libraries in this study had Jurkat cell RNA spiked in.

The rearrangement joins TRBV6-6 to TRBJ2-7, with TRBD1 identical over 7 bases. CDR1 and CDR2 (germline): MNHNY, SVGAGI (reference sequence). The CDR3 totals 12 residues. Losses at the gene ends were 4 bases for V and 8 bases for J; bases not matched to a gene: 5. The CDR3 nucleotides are TGTGCCAGCAGTTCCTTGAGGGGGCAGCAGTACTTC. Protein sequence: CASSSLRGQQYF.

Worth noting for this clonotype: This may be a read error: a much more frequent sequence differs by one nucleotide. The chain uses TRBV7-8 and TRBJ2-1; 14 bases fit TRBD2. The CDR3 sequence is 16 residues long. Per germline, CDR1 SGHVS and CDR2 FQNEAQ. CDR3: CASSFVGLAGVAERFF. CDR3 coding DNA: TGTGCCAGCAGCTTCGTGGGACTAGCGGGAGTGGCTGAGCGGTTCTTC.

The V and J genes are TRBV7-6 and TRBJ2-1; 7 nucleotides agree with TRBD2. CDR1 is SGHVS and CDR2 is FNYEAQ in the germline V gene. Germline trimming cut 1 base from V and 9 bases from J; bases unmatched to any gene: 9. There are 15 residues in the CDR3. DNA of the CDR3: TGTGCCAGCAGCTTAGAGACGGGAGGATGGATTGAGCAGTTCTTC. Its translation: CASSLETGGWIEQFF.

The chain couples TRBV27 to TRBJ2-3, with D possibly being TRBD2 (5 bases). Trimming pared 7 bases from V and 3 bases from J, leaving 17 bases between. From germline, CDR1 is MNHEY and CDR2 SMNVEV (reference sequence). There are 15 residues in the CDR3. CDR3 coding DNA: TGTGCCAGCACCCCCCTCCCCCGAGGGACAGATACGCAGTATTTT. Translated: CASTPLPRGTDTQYF.

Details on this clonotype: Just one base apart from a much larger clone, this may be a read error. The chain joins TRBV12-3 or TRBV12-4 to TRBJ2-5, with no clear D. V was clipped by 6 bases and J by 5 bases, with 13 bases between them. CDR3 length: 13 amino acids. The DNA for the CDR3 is TGTGCCAGCAGATTCGCGTTATCTGAGACCCAGTACTTC. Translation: CASRFALSETQYF.

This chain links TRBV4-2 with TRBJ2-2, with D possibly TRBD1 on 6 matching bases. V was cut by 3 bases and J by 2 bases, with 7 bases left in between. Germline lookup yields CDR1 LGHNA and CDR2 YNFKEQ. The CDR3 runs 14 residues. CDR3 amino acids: CASSQGQNTGELFF. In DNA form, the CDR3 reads TGTGCCAGCAGCCAGGGACAAAACACCGGGGAGCTGTTTTTT.

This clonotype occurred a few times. CDR3 nucleotides: TGCAGTGCCGTAGGACTAGCGGGGCTGGGCGGGGAGCTGTTTTTT. Translation gives CSAVGLAGLGGELFF. J is TRBJ2-2 and V is TRBV20-1; TRBD2 agrees at 12 bases. This CDR3 has 15 residues. From germline, CDR1 is DFQATT and CDR2 SNEGSKA (reference sequence). V gave up 6 bases and J gave up 7 bases; unmatched junction bases: 9.

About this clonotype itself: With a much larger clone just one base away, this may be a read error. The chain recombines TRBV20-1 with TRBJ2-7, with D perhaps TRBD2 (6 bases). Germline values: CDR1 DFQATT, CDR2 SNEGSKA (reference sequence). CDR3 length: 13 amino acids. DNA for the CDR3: TGCTGTGCTACCCCGGAGTGGAGGGACGAGCAGTACTTC. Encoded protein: CCATPEWRDEQYF.

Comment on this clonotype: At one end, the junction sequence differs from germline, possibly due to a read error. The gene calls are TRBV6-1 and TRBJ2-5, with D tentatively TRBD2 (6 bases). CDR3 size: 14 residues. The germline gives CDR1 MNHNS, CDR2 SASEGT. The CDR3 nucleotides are TGTGCCAGCCACTGGGGGGAAGGCCAAGACACCCAGTACTTT. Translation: CASHWGEGQDTQYF.

The CDR3 DNA reads as TGTGCCAGCAAGGTGGACACCGGGGAGCTGTTTTTT. It codes for CASKVDTGELFF. This chain connects TRBV27 to TRBJ2-2; D uncertain. The CDR3 loop spans 12 amino acids. The germline V gene encodes CDR1 MNHEY and CDR2 SMNVEV (reference sequence). The germline V and J ends were trimmed by 7 bases and 3 bases, with 6 bases remaining between them.

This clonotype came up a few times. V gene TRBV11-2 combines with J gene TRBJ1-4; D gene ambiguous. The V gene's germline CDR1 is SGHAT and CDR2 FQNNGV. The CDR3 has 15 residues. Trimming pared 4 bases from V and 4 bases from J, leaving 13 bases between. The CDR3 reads CASSYGVSHNEKLFF. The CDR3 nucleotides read TGTGCCAGCAGCTACGGGGTCAGCCATAATGAAAAACTGTTTTTT.

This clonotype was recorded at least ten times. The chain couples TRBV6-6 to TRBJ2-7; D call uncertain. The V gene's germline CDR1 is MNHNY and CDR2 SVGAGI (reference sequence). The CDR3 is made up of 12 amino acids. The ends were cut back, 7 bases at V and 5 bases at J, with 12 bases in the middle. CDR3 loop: CASTPAPNEQYF. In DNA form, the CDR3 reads TGTGCCAGCACCCCGGCACCGAACGAGCAGTACTTC.

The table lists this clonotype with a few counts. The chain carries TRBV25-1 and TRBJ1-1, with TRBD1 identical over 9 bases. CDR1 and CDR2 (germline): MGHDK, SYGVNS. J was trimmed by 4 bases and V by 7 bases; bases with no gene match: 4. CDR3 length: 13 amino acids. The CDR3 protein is CASTLTGGTEAFF. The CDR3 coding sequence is TGTGCCAGCACCCTGACAGGGGGCACTGAAGCTTTCTTT.

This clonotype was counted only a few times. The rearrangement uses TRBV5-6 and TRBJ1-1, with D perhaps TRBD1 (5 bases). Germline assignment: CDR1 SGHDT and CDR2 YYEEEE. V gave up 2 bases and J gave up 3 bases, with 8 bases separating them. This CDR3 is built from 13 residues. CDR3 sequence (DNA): TGTGCCAGCAGCTTTGGCAGGGACACTGAAGCTTTCTTT. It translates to CASSFGRDTEAFF.

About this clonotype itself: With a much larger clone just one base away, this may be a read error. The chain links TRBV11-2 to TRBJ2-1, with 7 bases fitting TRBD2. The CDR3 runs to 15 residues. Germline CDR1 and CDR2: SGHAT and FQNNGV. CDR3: CASSLRSSGRNEQLF. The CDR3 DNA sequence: TGTGCCAGCAGCTTAAGGTCTAGCGGCCGAAATGAGCAGCTCTTC. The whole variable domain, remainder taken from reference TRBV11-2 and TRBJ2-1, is EAGVAQSPRYKIIEKRQSVAFWCNPISGHATLYWYQQILGQGPKLLIQFQNNGVVDDSQLPKDRFSAERLKGVDSTLKIQPAKLEDSAVYLCASSLRSSGRNEQLFGPGTRLTVL.

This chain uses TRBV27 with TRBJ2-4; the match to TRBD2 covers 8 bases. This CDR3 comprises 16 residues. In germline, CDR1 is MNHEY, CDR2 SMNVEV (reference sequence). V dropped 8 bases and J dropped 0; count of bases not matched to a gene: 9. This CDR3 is CASCPLADVAKNIQYF. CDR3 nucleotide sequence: TGTGCCAGCTGCCCACTAGCGGATGTAGCCAAAAACATTCAGTACTTC.

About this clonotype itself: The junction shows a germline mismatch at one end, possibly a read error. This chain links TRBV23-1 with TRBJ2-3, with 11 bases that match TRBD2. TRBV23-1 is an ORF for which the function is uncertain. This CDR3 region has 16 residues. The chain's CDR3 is CASSRGTSGSTNTQNF. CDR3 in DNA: TGCGCCAGCAGTCGCGGGACTAGCGGTAGCACAAATACGCAGAATTTT.

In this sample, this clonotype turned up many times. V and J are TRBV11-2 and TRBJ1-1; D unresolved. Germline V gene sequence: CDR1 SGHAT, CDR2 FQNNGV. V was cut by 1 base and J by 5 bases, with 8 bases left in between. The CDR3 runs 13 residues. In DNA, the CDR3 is TGTGCCAGCAGCTTAGCCGGGCGGACTGAAGCTTTCTTT. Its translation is CASSLAGRTEAFF.

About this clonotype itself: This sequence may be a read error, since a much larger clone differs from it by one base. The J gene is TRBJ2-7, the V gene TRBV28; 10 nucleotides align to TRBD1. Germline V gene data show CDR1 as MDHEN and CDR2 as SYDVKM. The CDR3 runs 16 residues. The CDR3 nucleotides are TGTGCCAGCAGTCTTAACCGGGACAGGGGCTCCTACGAGCAGAACTTC. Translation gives CASSLNRDRGSYEQNF. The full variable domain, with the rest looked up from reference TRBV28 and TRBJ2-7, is DVKVTQSSRYLVKRTGEKVFLECVQDMDHENMFWYRQDPGLGLRLIYFSYDVKMKEKGDIPEGYSVSREKKERFSLILESASTNQTSMYLCASSLNRDRGSYEQNFGPGTRLTVT.

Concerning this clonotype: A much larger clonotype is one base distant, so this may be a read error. The CDR3 coding sequence is TGCGTCAGCAGCCAAGATCGGCTAGCGAGTACAGATACGCAGTATTTT. This sequence encodes CVSSQDRLASTDTQYF. The chain uses TRBV4-3 and TRBJ2-3, with a possible D match to TRBD2 (6 bases). The CDR3 consists of 16 residues. The germline CDR1 and CDR2 sequences are LGHNA and YSLEER.

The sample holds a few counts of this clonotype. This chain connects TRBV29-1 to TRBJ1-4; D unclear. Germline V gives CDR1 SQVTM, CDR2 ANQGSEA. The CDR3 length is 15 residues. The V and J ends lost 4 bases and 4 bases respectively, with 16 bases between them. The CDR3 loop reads CSVGYGVRINEKLFF. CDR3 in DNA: TGCAGCGTTGGATATGGTGTACGGATTAATGAAAAACTGTTTTTT.

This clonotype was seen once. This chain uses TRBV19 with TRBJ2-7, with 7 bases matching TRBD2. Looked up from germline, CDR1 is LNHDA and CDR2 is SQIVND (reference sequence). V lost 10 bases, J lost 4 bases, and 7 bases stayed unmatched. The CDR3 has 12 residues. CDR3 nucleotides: TGTGCCACCCACAGCGGGAATTACGAGCAGTACTTC. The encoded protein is CATHSGNYEQYF.

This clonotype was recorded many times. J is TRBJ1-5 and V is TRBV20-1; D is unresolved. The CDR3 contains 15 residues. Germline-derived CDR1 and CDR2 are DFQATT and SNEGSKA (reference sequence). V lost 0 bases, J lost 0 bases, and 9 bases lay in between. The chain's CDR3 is CSARDTVNSNQPQHF. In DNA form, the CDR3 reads TGCAGTGCTAGAGATACCGTAAATAGCAATCAGCCCCAGCATTTT.

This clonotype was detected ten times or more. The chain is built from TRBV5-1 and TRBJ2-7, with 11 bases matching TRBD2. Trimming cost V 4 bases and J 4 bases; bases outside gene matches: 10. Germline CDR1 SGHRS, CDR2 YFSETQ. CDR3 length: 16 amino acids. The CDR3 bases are TGCGCCAGCAGCCCGGGACTAGCGGCCAATCAGTACGAGCAGTACTTC. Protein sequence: CASSPGLAANQYEQYF.

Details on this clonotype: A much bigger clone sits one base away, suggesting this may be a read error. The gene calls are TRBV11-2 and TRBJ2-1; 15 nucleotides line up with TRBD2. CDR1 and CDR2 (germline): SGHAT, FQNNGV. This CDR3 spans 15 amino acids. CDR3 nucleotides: TGTGCCGGCAGCCTCCCGGGACTAGCGGGAGGTGAGCAGTTCTTC. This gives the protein CAGSLPGLAGGEQFF.

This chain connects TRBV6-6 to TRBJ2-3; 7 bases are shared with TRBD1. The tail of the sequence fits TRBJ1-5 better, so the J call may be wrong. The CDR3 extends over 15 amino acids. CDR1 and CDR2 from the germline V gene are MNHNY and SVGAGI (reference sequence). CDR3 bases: TGTGCCAGCAGTTACAATCTAGCGGGGACAGATACGCAGCATTTT. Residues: CASSYNLAGTDTQHF.

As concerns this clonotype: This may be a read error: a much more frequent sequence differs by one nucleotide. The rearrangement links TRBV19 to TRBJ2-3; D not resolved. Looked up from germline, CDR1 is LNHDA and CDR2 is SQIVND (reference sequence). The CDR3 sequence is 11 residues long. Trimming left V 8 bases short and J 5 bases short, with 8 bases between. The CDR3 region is CASGSLDTQYF. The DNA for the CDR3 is TGTGCCAGTGGTAGCTTAGATACGCAGTATTTT.

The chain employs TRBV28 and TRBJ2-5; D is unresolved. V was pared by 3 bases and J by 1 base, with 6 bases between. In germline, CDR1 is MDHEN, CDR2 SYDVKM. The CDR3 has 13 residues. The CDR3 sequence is CASSFRIQETQYF. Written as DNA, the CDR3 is TGTGCCAGCAGTTTCAGGATCCAAGAGACCCAGTACTTC.

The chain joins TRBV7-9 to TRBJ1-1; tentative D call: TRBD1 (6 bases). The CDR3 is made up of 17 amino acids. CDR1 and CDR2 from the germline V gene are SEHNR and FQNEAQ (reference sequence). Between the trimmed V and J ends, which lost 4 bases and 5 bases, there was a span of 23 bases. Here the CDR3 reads CASSSPWDMIGWTEAFF. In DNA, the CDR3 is TGTGCCAGCAGCTCACCCTGGGACATGATAGGGTGGACTGAAGCTTTCTTT. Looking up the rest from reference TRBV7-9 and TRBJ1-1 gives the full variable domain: DTGVSQNPRHKITKRGQNVTFRCDPISEHNRLYWYRQTLGQGPEFLTYFQNEAQLEKSRLLSDRFSAERPKGSFSTLEIQRTEQGDSAMYLCASSSPWDMIGWTEAFFGQGTRLTVV.

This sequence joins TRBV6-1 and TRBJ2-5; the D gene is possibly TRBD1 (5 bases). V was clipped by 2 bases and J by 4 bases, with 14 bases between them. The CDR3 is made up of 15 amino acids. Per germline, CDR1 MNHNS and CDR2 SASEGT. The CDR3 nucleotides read TGTGCCAGCAGTGAACACGGACACGCCGGAGAGACCCAGTACTTC. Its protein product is CASSEHGHAGETQYF.

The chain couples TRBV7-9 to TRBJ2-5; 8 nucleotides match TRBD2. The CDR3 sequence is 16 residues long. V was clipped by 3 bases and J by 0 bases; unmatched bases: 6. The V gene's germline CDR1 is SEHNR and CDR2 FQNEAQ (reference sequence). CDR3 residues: CASSFSSGLYQETQYF. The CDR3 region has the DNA TGTGCCAGCAGCTTCTCTAGCGGGCTGTACCAAGAGACCCAGTACTTC.

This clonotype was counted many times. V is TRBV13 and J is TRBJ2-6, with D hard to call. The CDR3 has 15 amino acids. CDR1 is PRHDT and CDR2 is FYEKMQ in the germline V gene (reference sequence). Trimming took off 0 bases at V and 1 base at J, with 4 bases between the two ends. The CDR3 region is CASSLGGSGANVLTF. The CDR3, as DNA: TGTGCCAGCAGCTTAGGGGGTTCTGGGGCCAACGTCCTGACTTTC.